Listed below are T cell receptor beta chains from one sample, sequenced in a study of blood T cell repertoires in COVID-19. Data came from immunoSEQ multiplex PCR; TCRdb stores just in-frame clones and leaves some out. Altogether some 340,000 clones are present, 85% being singletons, with the ten largest covering more than 3%. Sequencing used peripheral blood. All receptors derive from a woman aged 18-35 years with acute or convalescent COVID-19. CDR3s include the opening cysteine and the closing phenylalanine or tryptophan. Each record gives: V gene, clone size, J gene, D gene, CDR3 protein, CDR3 DNA. A D gene is named only where the DNA matches it firmly. Not every row has a clone size; where given, it reads once, few, many or a size class.

>TRBV5-1|NA|TRBJ2-1|TRBD2
CASSLGTSGSNEQFF
TGCGCCAGCAGCCTCGGGACTAGCGGGAGCAATGAGCAGTTCTTC
>TRBV6-1|few|TRBJ1-5|NA
CASSDGRANQPQHF
TGTGCCAGCAGTGATGGGAGAGCCAATCAGCCCCAGCATTTT
>TRBV20-1|NA|TRBJ1-4|NA
CSANSNEKLFF
TGCAGTGCTAACAGTAATGAAAAACTGTTTTTT
>TRBV5-6|NA|TRBJ2-5|TRBD1
CASSTAPDRVETQYF
TGTGCCAGCAGCACGGCACCTGACAGGGTAGAGACCCAGTACTTC
>TRBV6-5|NA|TRBJ2-7|TRBD2
CASSYLIGVAGHEQYF
TGTGCCAGCAGTTACTTAATTGGGGTAGCGGGGCACGAGCAGTACTTC
>TRBV5-1|NA|TRBJ2-2|NA
CASSLAFGTGELFF
TGCGCCAGCAGCTTGGCATTCGGCACCGGGGAGCTGTTTTTT
>TRBV15|NA|TRBJ2-2|NA
CATSRDLRPTANTGELFF
TGTGCCACCAGCAGAGATCTCCGTCCTACCGCGAACACCGGGGAGCTGTTTTTT
>TRBV3-1/TRBV3-2|NA|TRBJ2-1|TRBD2
CASTPSGLAGGNEQFF
TGTGCCAGCACACCATCCGGACTAGCGGGAGGCAATGAGCAGTTCTTC
>TRBV11-2|NA|TRBJ2-3|TRBD2
CASSLQGLAGGTDTQYF
TGTGCCAGCAGCCTCCAGGGACTAGCGGGGGGGACAGATACGCAGTATTTT
>TRBV5-6|NA|TRBJ1-1|TRBD1
CASRNQGAREAFF
TGTGCCAGCAGGAATCAGGGGGCGCGTGAAGCTTTCTTT
>TRBV7-6|NA|TRBJ2-1|TRBD2
CASSASGGSYNEQFF
TGTGCCAGCAGCGCAAGCGGGGGGTCCTACAATGAGCAGTTCTTC